Reported below is one TCR beta chain. The assay was immunoSEQ multiplex PCR, and TCRdb's table has in-frame clones only and misses some. This sample has about 130,000 clones, with roughly 85% found just once. The data stem from a study of T cell responses to AZD1222 COVID-19 vaccine. This CDR3 is 15 amino acids long. Germline V lookup: CDR1 LNHDA, CDR2 SQIVND (reference sequence). With 5 bases removed from V and 1 base from J, the gap between germline ends came to 13 bases. The sample consisted of peripheral blood, taken on day 0 of AZD1222 vaccination. The chain combines TRBV19 with TRBJ2-3; D perhaps matches TRBD2 (7 bases). The origin of this receptor is an adult in good health. In nucleotides, the CDR3 is TGTGCCAGTAGTCGTGGGAGGGGGGGCACAGATACGCAGTATTTT. Protein: CASSRGRGGTDTQYF. Based on the CDR3 plus reference TRBV19 and TRBJ2-3, the full variable domain is DGGITQSPKYLFRKEGQNVTLSCEQNLNHDAMYWYRQDPGQGLRLIYYSQIVNDFQKGDIAEGYSVSREKKESFPLTVTSAQKNPTAFYLCASSRGRGGTDTQYFGPGTRLTVL.